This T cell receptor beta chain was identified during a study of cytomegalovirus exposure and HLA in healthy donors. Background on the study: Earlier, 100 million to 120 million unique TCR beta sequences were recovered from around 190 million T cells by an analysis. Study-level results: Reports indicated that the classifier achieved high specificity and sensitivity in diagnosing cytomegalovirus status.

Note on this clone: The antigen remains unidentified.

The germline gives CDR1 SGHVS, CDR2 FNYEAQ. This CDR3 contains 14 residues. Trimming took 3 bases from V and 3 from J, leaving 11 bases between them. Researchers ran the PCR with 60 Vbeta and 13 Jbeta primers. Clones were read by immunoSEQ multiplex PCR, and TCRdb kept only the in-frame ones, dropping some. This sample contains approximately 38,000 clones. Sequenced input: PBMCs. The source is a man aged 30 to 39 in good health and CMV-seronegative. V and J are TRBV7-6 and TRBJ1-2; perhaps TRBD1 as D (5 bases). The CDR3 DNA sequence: TGTGCCAGCAGCTTCCTGCTAGGGGACTATGGCTACACCTTC. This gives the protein CASSFLLGDYGYTF.